The 30 T cell receptor beta chains below were found in one sample sequenced in a study of blood T cell repertoires in COVID-19. The data were produced by immunoSEQ multiplex PCR, yet TCRdb's version contains in-frame clones alone and is incomplete. The profile shows 65,000 to 95,000 clones, around 90% of them singletons. Input material: peripheral blood. Receptors were obtained from a man aged 50-60 years with active COVID-19.

This clone was observed a single time. The rearrangement uses TRBV2 and TRBJ1-1, with 7 bases aligning to TRBD1. Trimming took 9 bases from V and 4 from J; bases not matched to a gene: 11. This CDR3 is 14 amino acids long. Germline V CDR1 and CDR2: SNHLY, FYNNEI. DNA of the CDR3: TGTGCCAGAAAACAGGGGAATAGTGGCACTGAAGCTTTCTTT. The encoded protein is CARKQGNSGTEAFF.

The J gene is TRBJ1-5, the V gene TRBV10-3, with 11 bases lining up with TRBD1. Germline CDR1 reads ENHRY; CDR2 reads SYGVKD. The length of the CDR3 is 15 residues. The V and J ends lost 10 bases and 2 bases, in that order; junction bases with no gene match: 7. The CDR3 protein is CATGQGAGGNQPQHF. The DNA of the CDR3 is TGTGCCACAGGACAGGGGGCGGGTGGCAATCAGCCCCAGCATTTT.

This chain connects TRBV7-6 to TRBJ2-1; D possibly corresponds to TRBD1 (5 bases). Germline V gene data show CDR1 as SGHVS and CDR2 as FNYEAQ. The CDR3 spans 14 residues. V gave up 4 bases and J gave up 7 bases, with 14 bases separating them. CDR3 nucleotides: TGTGCCAGCAGCTCACAGCCCAGGGTAAATGAGCAGTTCTTC. Encoded protein: CASSSQPRVNEQFF. The whole variable domain, remainder taken from reference TRBV7-6 and TRBJ2-1, is GAGVSQSPRYKVTKRGQDVALRCDPISGHVSLYWYRQALGQGPEFLTYFNYEAQQDKSGLPNDRFSAERPEGSISTLTIQRTEQRDSAMYRCASSSQPRVNEQFFGPGTRLTVL.

This chain links TRBV4-3 with TRBJ2-7; a possible D gene is TRBD2 (6 bases). Germline V lookup: CDR1 LGHNA, CDR2 YSLEER. The V gene lost 0 bases and the J gene lost 2 bases, with 8 bases spanning the gap. This CDR3 is built from 14 residues. CDR3 region: CASSQDTGAYEQYF. Here the CDR3 DNA reads TGCGCCAGCAGCCAAGACACGGGGGCCTACGAGCAGTACTTC.

The chain carries TRBV18 and TRBJ2-7; TRBD2 agrees at 8 bases. This CDR3 has 15 residues. V gave up 3 bases and J gave up 4 bases; unmatched junction bases: 8. Germline V gene data show CDR1 as KGHSH and CDR2 as LQKENI. CDR3 protein: CASSPGVAGTYEQYF. The CDR3 region has the DNA TGTGCCAGCTCACCTGGGGTAGCGGGAACGTACGAGCAGTACTTC.

V usage is TRBV6-2 or TRBV6-3 and J usage is TRBJ1-5; D is uncertain. The CDR3 is 16 amino acids. Germline lookup yields CDR1 MNHEY and CDR2 SVGEGT. The V end was cut by 2 bases, the J end by 3 bases, with 14 bases between. The CDR3 coding sequence is TGTGCCAGCAGTTACCTCACAGTAAGTACCAATCAGCCCCAGCATTTT. This encodes CASSYLTVSTNQPQHF.

This clone showed up just a few times. V is TRBV12-5 and J is TRBJ1-5, with 7 bases lining up with TRBD1. The J segment lost 4 bases and the V segment lost 6 bases, leaving 6 bases of the junction unmatched. This CDR3 is built from 14 residues. Germline CDR1 and CDR2: LGHNT and FRNRAP. Here the CDR3 DNA reads TGTGCTAGTGGGCTAGGACAGGTAAATCAGCCCCAGCATTTT. Protein product: CASGLGQVNQPQHF. Drawing the rest from reference TRBV12-5 and TRBJ1-5, the complete variable domain is DARVTQTPRHKVTEMGQEVTMRCQPILGHNTVFWYRQTMMQGLELLAYFRNRAPLDDSGMPKDRFSAEMPDATLATLKIQPSEPRDSAVYFCASGLGQVNQPQHFGDGTRLSIL.

V is TRBV27 and J is TRBJ2-7, with 8 bases identical to TRBD2. The germline gives CDR1 MNHEY, CDR2 SMNVEV (reference sequence). V lost 6 bases and J lost 3; bases outside the gene matches: 10. The CDR3 extends over 15 amino acids. DNA for the CDR3: TGTGCCAGCAGCCGTCGGGAGGGGGTTTACTACGAGCAGTACTTC. Protein product: CASSRREGVYYEQYF.

V and J are TRBV28 and TRBJ1-2; a possible D gene is TRBD1 (5 bases). The CDR3 extends over 15 amino acids. CDR1 and CDR2 from the germline V gene are MDHEN and SYDVKM. V was trimmed by 1 base and J by 8 bases, leaving 17 bases between them. CDR3 nucleotide sequence: TGTGCCAGCAGTTTATCCAGGACCGCTTGGGGCGGCTACACCTTC. This translates into CASSLSRTAWGGYTF.

This chain links TRBV27 with TRBJ2-5, with D unresolved. CDR1 is MNHEY, CDR2 SMNVEV, per germline (reference sequence). There are 14 residues in the CDR3. V lost 2 bases and J 0 bases, leaving 7 bases between the germline ends. The CDR3 nucleotides are TGTGCCAGCAGTTTAGGGCCGTACCAAGAGACCCAGTACTTC. Translating it yields CASSLGPYQETQYF.

V gene TRBV5-4 combines with J gene TRBJ1-1; D is possibly TRBD1 (6 bases). CDR1 and CDR2 from the germline V gene are SGHNT and YYREEE (reference sequence). This CDR3 has 14 residues. Trimming pared 2 bases from V and 2 bases from J, leaving 10 bases between. As DNA, the CDR3 is TGTGCCAGCAGCTTCTCTGGGGGCAACACTGAAGCTTTCTTT. As protein: CASSFSGGNTEAFF.

Comment on this clone: An end of the junction does not agree with germline; a read error may underlie this. This sequence joins TRBV3-1 (or the pseudogene TRBV3-2) and TRBJ2-1, with TRBD1 matching over 8 bases. Germline V gene sequence: CDR1 LGHDT, CDR2 YNNKEL (reference sequence). The length of the CDR3 is 16 residues. For the CDR3, the DNA is TGTACCAGCAGCCAAGGGGGGACAGGACCGGGCAATGAGCAGTTCTTC. Its protein product is CTSSQGGTGPGNEQFF.

The rearrangement joins TRBV5-4 to TRBJ2-7; 11 bases agree with TRBD2. With 4 bases clipped from V and 7 bases from J, the junction kept 10 bases outside the gene matches. The CDR3 has 15 residues. The V gene's germline CDR1 is SGHNT and CDR2 YYREEE (reference sequence). The CDR3 region has the DNA TGTGCCAGCAGCCCAGGGACTAGCGGACCCGGGGAGCAGTACTTC. It codes for CASSPGTSGPGEQYF. Combining the CDR3 with reference TRBV5-4 and TRBJ2-7 gives the whole variable domain ETGVTQSPTHLIKTRGQQVTLRCSSQSGHNTVSWYQQALGQGPQFIFQYYREEENGRGNFPPRFSGLQFPNYSSELNVNALELDDSALYLCASSPGTSGPGEQYFGPGTRLTVT.

This chain joins TRBV13 and TRBJ2-7, with 8 bases fitting TRBD1. V lost 4 bases, J lost 4 bases, and 15 bases stayed unmatched. The CDR3 is made up of 17 amino acids. The germline gives CDR1 PRHDT, CDR2 FYEKMQ (reference sequence). The CDR3 sequence: CASSSRVGGQGAYEQYF. The DNA for the CDR3 is TGTGCCAGCAGCTCCCGTGTGGGTGGACAGGGTGCATACGAGCAGTACTTC.

This clone showed up just once. V gene TRBV5-1 combines with J gene TRBJ1-4, with D tentatively TRBD1 (5 bases). Germline V gene data show CDR1 as SGHRS and CDR2 as YFSETQ. This CDR3 is 15 amino acids long. Trimming cost V 0 bases and J 5 bases, with 11 bases left between them. The CDR3, as DNA: TGCGCCAGCAGCTTGGTGGCAGGGCCGAATGAAAAACTGTTTTTT. This gives the protein CASSLVAGPNEKLFF.

V usage is TRBV6-1 and J usage is TRBJ2-5, with a weak D call TRBD2 (5 bases). CDR1 and CDR2 (germline): MNHNS, SASEGT. V dropped 7 bases and J dropped 5 bases, with 8 bases sitting between them. This CDR3 has 11 residues. This CDR3 is CASTRRETQYF. DNA for the CDR3: TGTGCCAGCACCAGGAGGGAGACCCAGTACTTC.

The chain couples TRBV6-6 to TRBJ2-1; the match to TRBD1 covers 10 bases. CDR3 length: 16 residues. The junction had 10 bases not matched to a gene; V was cut back by 5 bases and J by 6 bases. Germline CDR1 MNHNY, CDR2 SVGAGI (reference sequence). The CDR3 DNA is TGTGCCAGCAGTCGACCCGGGACAGGGGAACGCAATGAGCAGTTCTTC. Translating it yields CASSRPGTGERNEQFF.

This clone was observed once. The chain combines TRBV18 with TRBJ2-1; a possible D gene is TRBD2 (5 bases). Germline V CDR1 and CDR2: KGHSH, LQKENI. Between the trimmed V and J ends, which lost 8 bases and 15 bases, there was a span of 14 bases. The CDR3 sequence is 10 residues long. This CDR3 reads CASGGLYRFF. The DNA of the CDR3 is TGTGCCAGCGGCGGACTTTACCGGTTCTTC.

The chain joins TRBV3-1 (or the pseudogene TRBV3-2) to TRBJ2-6, with TRBD1 matching 8 bases. V was pared by 4 bases and J by 3 bases, with 8 bases of the junction left unmatched. From germline, CDR1 is LGHDT and CDR2 YNNKEL (reference sequence). There are 17 residues in the CDR3. The CDR3 is CASSPPGGPSGANVLTF. In nucleotides, the CDR3 is TGTGCCAGCAGCCCACCAGGGGGCCCCAGTGGGGCCAACGTCCTGACTTTC.

V and J are TRBV25-1 and TRBJ2-1; 10 bases are shared with TRBD2. The CDR3 consists of 13 residues. Looked up from germline, CDR1 is MGHDK and CDR2 is SYGVNS. The J segment lost 7 bases and the V segment lost 8 bases, leaving 5 bases of the junction unmatched. In DNA, the CDR3 is TGTGCCAGCCTAGCGGGAGTGGGTAATGAGCAGTTCTTC. This sequence encodes CASLAGVGNEQFF.

The V call is TRBV30, the J call TRBJ2-7; a weak D match, TRBD1 (5 bases). Trimming shortened V by 3 bases and J by 3 bases, and 12 bases separated the two germline ends. CDR1 and CDR2 from the germline V gene are GTSNPN and SVGIG (reference sequence). CDR3 length equals 13 residues. The CDR3 loop reads CAWRAGKGYEQYF. CDR3 DNA sequence: TGTGCCTGGAGGGCAGGGAAGGGCTACGAGCAGTACTTC.

This rearrangement joins TRBV15 to TRBJ1-4; maybe TRBD1 (6 bases). The CDR3 is made up of 14 amino acids. From germline, CDR1 is LNHNV and CDR2 YYDKDF (reference sequence). Trimming pared 5 bases from V and 4 bases from J, leaving 11 bases between. CDR3 in amino acids: CATSLRTVNEKLFF. The DNA of the CDR3 is TGTGCCACCAGCCTGCGGACAGTTAATGAAAAACTGTTTTTT.

V is TRBV6-2 or TRBV6-3 and J is TRBJ2-5; 10 bases agree with TRBD2. The CDR3 extends over 16 amino acids. The J segment lost 0 bases and the V segment lost 6 bases, leaving 7 bases of the junction unmatched. Germline loops: CDR1 MNHEY, CDR2 SVGEGT. This CDR3 is CASSTKRGGYQETQYF. The CDR3 coding sequence is TGTGCCAGCAGCACCAAGCGGGGGGGGTACCAAGAGACCCAGTACTTC.

This chain uses TRBV5-4 with TRBJ2-5, with TRBD2 identical over 12 bases. Trimming removed 4 bases from V and 5 bases from J; junction bases left unmatched: 9. Germline V gene data show CDR1 as SGHNT and CDR2 as YYREEE (reference sequence). This CDR3 is 16 amino acids long. Here the CDR3 DNA reads TGTGCCAGCAGCGGAACTAGCGGGGGGCCGGGGGAGACCCAGTACTTC. This gives the protein CASSGTSGGPGETQYF.

About this clone itself: One end of the junction varies from germline; a read error may be responsible. The rearrangement joins TRBV18 to TRBJ2-2; no clear D. Germline values: CDR1 KGHSH, CDR2 LQKENI. The CDR3 loop spans 15 amino acids. The CDR3 sequence is CASSPADPNTGELFF. CDR3 DNA sequence: TGTGCCAGTTCACCCGCGGATCCGAACACCGGGGAGCTGTTTTTT.

This clone was picked up one time. The chain employs TRBV7-8 and TRBJ2-1, with a weak D call TRBD2 (7 bases). CDR3 length: 16 amino acids. Trimming removed 1 base from V and 8 bases from J, with 18 bases in between. Germline lookup yields CDR1 SGHVS and CDR2 FQNEAQ. The CDR3 coding sequence is TGTGCCAGCAGCTTAGGCGGGGGCCCCAAAAGCGATGAGCAGTTCTTC. This codes for CASSLGGGPKSDEQFF.

This rearrangement joins TRBV19 to TRBJ2-3; weak D call: TRBD2 (7 bases). This CDR3 contains 17 residues. Germline assignment: CDR1 LNHDA and CDR2 SQIVND (reference sequence). Trimming removed 3 bases from V and 2 bases from J, with 18 bases in between. CDR3 in DNA: TGTGCCAGTAGTATCAGTGGGGGGGCTGAAGTCACAGATACGCAGTATTTT. It specifies CASSISGGAEVTDTQYF.

The rearrangement links TRBV7-6 to TRBJ2-3, with D possibly TRBD2 on 6 matching bases. Germline CDR1 reads SGHVS; CDR2 reads FNYEAQ. The CDR3 runs to 16 residues. V dropped 4 bases and J dropped 2 bases, with 16 bases sitting between them. CDR3 loop: CASSSSYWRDTDTQYF. CDR3 sequence (DNA): TGTGCCAGCAGCTCATCCTACTGGCGGGACACAGATACGCAGTATTTT.

The rearrangement links TRBV9 to TRBJ2-2; tentatively, D is TRBD2 (5 bases). Germline V lookup: CDR1 SGDLS, CDR2 YYNGEE. The CDR3 has 14 amino acids. V lost 2 bases to trimming and J lost 2 bases, with 7 bases between them. The CDR3 coding sequence is TGTGCCAGCAGCGTCGGACTTAACACCGGGGAGCTGTTTTTT. Encoded protein: CASSVGLNTGELFF.

The genes are TRBV6-1 and TRBJ2-1, with D unresolved. V gave up 2 bases and J gave up 1 base, with 9 bases separating them. This CDR3 contains 15 residues. In germline, CDR1 is MNHNS, CDR2 SASEGT. CDR3 sequence reads: CASSETGGSYNEQFF. The CDR3 DNA follows: TGTGCCAGCAGTGAAACTGGCGGTTCCTACAATGAGCAGTTCTTC.